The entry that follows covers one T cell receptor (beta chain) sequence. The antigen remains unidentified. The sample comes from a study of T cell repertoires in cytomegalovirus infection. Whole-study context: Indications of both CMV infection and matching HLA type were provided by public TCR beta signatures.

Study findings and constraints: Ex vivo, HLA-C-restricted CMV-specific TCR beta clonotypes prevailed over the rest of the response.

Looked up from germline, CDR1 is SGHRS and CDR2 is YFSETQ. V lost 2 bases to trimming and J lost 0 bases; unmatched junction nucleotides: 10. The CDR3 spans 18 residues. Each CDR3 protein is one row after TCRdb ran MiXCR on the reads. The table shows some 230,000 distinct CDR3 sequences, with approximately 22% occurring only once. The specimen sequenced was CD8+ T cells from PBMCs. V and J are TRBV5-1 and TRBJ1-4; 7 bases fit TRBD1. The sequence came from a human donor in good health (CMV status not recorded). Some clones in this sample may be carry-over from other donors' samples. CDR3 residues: CASSFLPGQIATNEKLFF. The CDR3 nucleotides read TGCGCCAGCAGCTTTCTTCCGGGACAGATCGCAACTAATGAAAAACTGTTTTTT.